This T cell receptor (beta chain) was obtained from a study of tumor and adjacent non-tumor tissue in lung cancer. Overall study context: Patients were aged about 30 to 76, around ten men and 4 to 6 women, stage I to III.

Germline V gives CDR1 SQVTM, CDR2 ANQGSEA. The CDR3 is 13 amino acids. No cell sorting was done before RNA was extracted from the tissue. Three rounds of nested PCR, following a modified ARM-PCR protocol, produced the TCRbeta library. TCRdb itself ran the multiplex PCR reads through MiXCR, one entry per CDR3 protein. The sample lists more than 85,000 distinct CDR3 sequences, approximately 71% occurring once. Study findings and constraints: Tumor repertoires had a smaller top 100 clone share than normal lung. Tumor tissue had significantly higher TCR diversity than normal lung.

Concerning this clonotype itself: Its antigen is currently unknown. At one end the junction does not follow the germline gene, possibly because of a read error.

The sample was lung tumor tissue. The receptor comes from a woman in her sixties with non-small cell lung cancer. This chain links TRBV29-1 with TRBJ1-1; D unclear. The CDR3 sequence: CSVETGIYTEASF. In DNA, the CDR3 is TGCAGCGTTGAAACGGGAATTTACACTGAAGCTTCCTTT.